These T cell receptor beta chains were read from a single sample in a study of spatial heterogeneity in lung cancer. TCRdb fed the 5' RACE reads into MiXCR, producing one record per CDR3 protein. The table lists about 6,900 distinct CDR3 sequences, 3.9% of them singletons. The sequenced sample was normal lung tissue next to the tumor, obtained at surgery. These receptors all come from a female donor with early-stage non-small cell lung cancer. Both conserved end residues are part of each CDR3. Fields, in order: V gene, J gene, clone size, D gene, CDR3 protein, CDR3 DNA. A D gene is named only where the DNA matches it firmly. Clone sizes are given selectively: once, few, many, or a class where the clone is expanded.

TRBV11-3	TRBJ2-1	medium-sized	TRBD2	CASSPGGHIYNEQFF	TGTGCCAGCAGCCCGGGGGGGCATATCTACAATGAGCAGTTCTTC
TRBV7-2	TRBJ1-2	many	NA	CASSPTTGLSGYTF	TGTGCCAGCAGCCCGACGACAGGATTGAGTGGCTACACCTTC
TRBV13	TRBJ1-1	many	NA	CASGSHGGTEAFF	TGTGCCAGCGGATCGCATGGGGGAACTGAAGCTTTCTTT
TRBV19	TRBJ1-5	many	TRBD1	CARTPPGQGCNLSNQPQHF	TGTGCCAGAACGCCCCCGGGACAGGGATGTAATTTGAGCAATCAGCCCCAGCATTTT
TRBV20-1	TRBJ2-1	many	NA	CSARVPGLNNEQFF	TGCAGTGCTAGAGTCCCGGGTTTGAACAATGAGCAGTTCTTC
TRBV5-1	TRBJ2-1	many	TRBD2	CASSPTSGAYNEQFF	TGCGCCAGCAGTCCGACTAGCGGGGCCTACAATGAGCAGTTCTTC
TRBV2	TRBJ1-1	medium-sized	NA	CASRPGTAYPEAFF	TGTGCCAGCAGACCTGGGACGGCGTACCCTGAAGCTTTCTTT
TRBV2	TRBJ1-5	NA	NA	CASSDFGDYQPQHF	TGTGCCAGCAGTGATTTCGGGGACTATCAGCCCCAGCATTTT
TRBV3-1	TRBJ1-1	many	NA	CASSPGDLGLNEAFF	TGTGCCAGCAGCCCAGGCGATTTGGGGCTCAATGAAGCTTTCTTT
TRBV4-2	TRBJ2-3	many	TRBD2	CASSQGVLAGSTDTQYF	TGTGCCAGCAGCCAAGGGGTCCTAGCGGGGTCCACAGATACGCAGTATTTT
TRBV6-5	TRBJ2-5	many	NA	CASSSPRAEETQYF	TGTGCCAGCAGTTCCCCTAGGGCAGAAGAGACCCAGTACTTC
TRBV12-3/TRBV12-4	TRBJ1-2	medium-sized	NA	CASRPTRVGGGYTF	TGTGCCAGCAGACCCACCCGGGTCGGTGGCGGCTACACCTTC
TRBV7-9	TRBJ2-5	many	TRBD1	CASSATPGQGVETQYF	TGTGCCAGCAGCGCCACCCCTGGACAGGGCGTAGAGACCCAGTACTTC
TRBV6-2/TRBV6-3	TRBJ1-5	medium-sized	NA	CASSDSGGSNQPQHF	TGTGCCAGCAGTGACTCGGGCGGGAGCAATCAGCCCCAGCATTTT
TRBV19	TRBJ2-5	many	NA	CASSNSRGAETQYF	TGTGCCAGTAGCAATAGCAGGGGAGCGGAGACCCAGTACTTC
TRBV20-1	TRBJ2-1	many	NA	CSAVGRYNEQFF	TGCAGTGCTGTAGGGCGGTACAATGAGCAGTTCTTC
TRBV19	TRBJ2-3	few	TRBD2	CASSPGLADNTDTQYF	TGTGCCAGTAGTCCCGGACTAGCGGACAATACAGATACGCAGTATTTT
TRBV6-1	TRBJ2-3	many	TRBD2	CASRESGGVTDTQYF	TGTGCCAGCAGGGAGAGCGGGGGGGTCACAGATACGCAGTATTTT
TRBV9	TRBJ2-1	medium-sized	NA	CASSVDLSYNEQFF	TGTGCCAGCAGCGTAGACCTGTCCTACAATGAGCAGTTCTTC
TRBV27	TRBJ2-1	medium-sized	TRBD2	CASRGLAGERSDEQFF	TGTGCCAGCAGAGGACTAGCGGGGGAGCGATCCGATGAGCAGTTCTTC
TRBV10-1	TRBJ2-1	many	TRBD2	CASSDMRGGRAEQFF	TGCGCCAGCAGTGATATGCGGGGGGGCCGGGCTGAGCAGTTCTTC
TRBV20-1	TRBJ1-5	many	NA	CSALQLYSNQPQHF	TGCAGTGCCCTCCAACTCTATAGCAATCAGCCCCAGCATTTT
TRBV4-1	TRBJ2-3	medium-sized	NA	CASSPPGTDTQYF	TGCGCCAGCAGCCCGCCTGGGACAGATACGCAGTATTTT
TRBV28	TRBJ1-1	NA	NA	CASSLQNTEAFF	TGTGCCAGCAGTTTACAAAACACTGAAGCTTTCTTT
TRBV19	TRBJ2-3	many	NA	CASNGGRADTQYF	TGTGCCAGTAATGGGGGAAGGGCAGATACGCAGTATTTT